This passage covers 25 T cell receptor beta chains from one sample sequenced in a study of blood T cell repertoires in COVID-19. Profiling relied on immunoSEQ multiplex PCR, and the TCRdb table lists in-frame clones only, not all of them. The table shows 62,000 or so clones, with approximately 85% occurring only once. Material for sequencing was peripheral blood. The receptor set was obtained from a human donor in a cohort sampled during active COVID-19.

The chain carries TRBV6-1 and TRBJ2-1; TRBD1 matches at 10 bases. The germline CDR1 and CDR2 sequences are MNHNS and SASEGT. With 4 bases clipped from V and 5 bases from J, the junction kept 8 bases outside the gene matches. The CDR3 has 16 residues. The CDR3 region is CASSARQGAWDNEQFF. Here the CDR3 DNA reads TGTGCCAGCAGTGCCCGACAGGGGGCTTGGGACAATGAGCAGTTCTTC.

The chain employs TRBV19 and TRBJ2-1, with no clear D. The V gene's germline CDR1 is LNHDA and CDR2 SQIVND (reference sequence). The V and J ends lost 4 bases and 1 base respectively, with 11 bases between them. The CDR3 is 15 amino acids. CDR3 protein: CASSTYYPSYNEQFF. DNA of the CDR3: TGTGCCAGTAGTACCTACTACCCTTCCTACAATGAGCAGTTCTTC.

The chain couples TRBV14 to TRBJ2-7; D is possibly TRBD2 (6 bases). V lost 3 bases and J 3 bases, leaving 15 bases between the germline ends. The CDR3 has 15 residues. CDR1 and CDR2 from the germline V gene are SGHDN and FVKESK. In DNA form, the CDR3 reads TGTGCCAGCAGCCAGGAGGACTATCCCTACTACGAGCAGTACTTC. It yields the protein CASSQEDYPYYEQYF.

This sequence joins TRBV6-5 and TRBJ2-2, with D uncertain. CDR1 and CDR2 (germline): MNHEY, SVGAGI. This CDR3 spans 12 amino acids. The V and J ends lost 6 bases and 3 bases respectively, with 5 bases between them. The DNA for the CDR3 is TGTGCCAGCAGAAGCTACACCGGGGAGCTGTTTTTT. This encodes CASRSYTGELFF.

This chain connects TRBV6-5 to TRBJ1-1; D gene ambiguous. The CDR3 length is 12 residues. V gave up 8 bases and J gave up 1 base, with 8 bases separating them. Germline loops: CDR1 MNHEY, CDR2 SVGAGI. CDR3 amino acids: CASRVTNTEAFF. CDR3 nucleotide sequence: TGTGCCAGCCGGGTCACGAACACTGAAGCTTTCTTT.

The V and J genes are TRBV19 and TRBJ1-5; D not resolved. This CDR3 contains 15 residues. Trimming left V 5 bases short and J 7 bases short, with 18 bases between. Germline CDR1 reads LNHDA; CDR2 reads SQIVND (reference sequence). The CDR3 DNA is TGTGCCAGTAGTCCCGATCGCAGGTTGAACCAGCCCCAGCATTTT. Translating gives CASSPDRRLNQPQHF. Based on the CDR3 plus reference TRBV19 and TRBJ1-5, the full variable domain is DGGITQSPKYLFRKEGQNVTLSCEQNLNHDAMYWYRQDPGQGLRLIYYSQIVNDFQKGDIAEGYSVSREKKESFPLTVTSAQKNPTAFYLCASSPDRRLNQPQHFGDGTRLSIL.

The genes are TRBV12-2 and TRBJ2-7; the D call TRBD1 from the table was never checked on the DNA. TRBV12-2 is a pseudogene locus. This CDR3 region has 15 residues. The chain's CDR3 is CASRLANRDRWEQYF. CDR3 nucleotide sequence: TGTGCAAGTCGCTTAGCCAACAGGGACCGGTGGGAGCAGTACTTC.

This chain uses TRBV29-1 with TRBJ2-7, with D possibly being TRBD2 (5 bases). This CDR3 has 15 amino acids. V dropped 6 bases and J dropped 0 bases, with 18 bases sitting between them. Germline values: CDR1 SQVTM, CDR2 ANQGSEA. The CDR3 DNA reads TGCAGCGTCCGCAGACGGACTCTGAGCTCCTACGAGCAGTACTTC. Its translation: CSVRRRTLSSYEQYF.

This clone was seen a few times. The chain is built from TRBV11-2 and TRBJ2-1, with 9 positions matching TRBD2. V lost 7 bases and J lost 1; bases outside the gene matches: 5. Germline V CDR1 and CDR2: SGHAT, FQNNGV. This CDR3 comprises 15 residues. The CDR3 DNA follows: TGTGCCAGCATACCGACTAGCGGATCCTACAATGAGCAGTTCTTC. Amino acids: CASIPTSGSYNEQFF.

CDR3 sequence (DNA): TGTGCCAGCAGTGTCTCGGGAGGGCCTGGCAATGAGCAGTTCTTC. Translated: CASSVSGGPGNEQFF. The rearrangement links TRBV2 to TRBJ2-1, with TRBD2 matching 8 bases. V dropped 4 bases and J dropped 6; count of bases not matched to a gene: 8. The V gene's germline CDR1 is SNHLY and CDR2 FYNNEI. The CDR3 covers 15 residues.

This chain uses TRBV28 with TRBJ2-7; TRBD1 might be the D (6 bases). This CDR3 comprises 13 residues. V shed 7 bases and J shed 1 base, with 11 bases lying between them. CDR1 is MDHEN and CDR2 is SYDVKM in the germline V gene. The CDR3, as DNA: TGTGCCAGCATAAGTACAGGGTCCTACGAGCAGTACTTC. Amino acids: CASISTGSYEQYF. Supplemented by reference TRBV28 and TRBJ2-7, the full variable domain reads DVKVTQSSRYLVKRTGEKVFLECVQDMDHENMFWYRQDPGLGLRLIYFSYDVKMKEKGDIPEGYSVSREKKERFSLILESASTNQTSMYLCASISTGSYEQYFGPGTRLTVT.

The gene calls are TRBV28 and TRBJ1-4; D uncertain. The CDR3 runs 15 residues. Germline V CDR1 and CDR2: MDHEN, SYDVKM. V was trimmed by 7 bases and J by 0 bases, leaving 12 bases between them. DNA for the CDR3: TGTGCCAGCAAGCATCGGAGGCCAACTAATGAAAAACTGTTTTTT. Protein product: CASKHRRPTNEKLFF.

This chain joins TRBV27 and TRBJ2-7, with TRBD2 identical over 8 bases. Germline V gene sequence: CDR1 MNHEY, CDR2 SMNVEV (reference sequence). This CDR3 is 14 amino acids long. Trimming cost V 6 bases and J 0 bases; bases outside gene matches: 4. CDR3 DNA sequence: TGTGCCAGCAGCCGGGGGGGGAGCTCCTACGAGCAGTACTTC. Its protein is CASSRGGSSYEQYF.

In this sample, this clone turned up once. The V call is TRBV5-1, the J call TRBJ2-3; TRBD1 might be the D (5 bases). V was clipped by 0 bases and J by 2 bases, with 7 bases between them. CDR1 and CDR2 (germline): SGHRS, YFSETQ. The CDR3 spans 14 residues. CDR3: CASSLGQNTDTQYF. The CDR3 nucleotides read TGCGCCAGCAGCTTGGGACAGAACACAGATACGCAGTATTTT. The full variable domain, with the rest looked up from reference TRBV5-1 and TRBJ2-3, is KAGVTQTPRYLIKTRGQQVTLSCSPISGHRSVSWYQQTPGQGLQFLFEYFSETQRNKGNFPGRFSGRQFSNSRSEMNVSTLELGDSALYLCASSLGQNTDTQYFGPGTRLTVL.

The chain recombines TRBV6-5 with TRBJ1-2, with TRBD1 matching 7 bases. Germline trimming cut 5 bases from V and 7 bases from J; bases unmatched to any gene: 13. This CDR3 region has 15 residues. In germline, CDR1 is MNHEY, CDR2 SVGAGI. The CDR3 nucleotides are TGTGCCAGCAGTAGGGACAGCGTCGGATCGGGTGGCTACACCTTC. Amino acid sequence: CASSRDSVGSGGYTF.

The DNA of the CDR3 is TGTGCCAGCAGTTCTACTTTCTTCCGGGACAGCAGGCCCTACGAGCAGTACTTC. This encodes CASSSTFFRDSRPYEQYF. V gene TRBV7-9 combines with J gene TRBJ2-7, with 7 bases aligning to TRBD1. Trimming at V came to 6 bases and at J to 2 bases, leaving 19 bases not matched to a gene. Germline values: CDR1 SEHNR, CDR2 FQNEAQ (reference sequence). The CDR3 is 18 amino acids.

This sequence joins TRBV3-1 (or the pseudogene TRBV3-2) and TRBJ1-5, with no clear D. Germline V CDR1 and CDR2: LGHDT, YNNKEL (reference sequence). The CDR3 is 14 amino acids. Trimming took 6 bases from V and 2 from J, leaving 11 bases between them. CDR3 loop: CASSRGAGNQPQHF. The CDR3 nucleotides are TGTGCCAGCAGTCGCGGAGCCGGCAATCAGCCCCAGCATTTT.

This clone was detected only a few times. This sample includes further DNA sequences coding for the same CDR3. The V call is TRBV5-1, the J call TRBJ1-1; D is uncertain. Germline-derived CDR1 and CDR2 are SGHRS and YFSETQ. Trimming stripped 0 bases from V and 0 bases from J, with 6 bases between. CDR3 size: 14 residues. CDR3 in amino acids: CASSLDSMNTEAFF. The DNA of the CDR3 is TGCGCCAGCAGCTTGGACAGTATGAACACTGAAGCTTTCTTT.

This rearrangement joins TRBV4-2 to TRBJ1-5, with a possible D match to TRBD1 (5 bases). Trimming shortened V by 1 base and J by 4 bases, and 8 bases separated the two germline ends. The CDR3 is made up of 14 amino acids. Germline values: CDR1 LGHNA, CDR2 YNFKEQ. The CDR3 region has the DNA TGTGCCAGCAGCCAAGTAGGGGTTAATCAGCCCCAGCATTTT. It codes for CASSQVGVNQPQHF.

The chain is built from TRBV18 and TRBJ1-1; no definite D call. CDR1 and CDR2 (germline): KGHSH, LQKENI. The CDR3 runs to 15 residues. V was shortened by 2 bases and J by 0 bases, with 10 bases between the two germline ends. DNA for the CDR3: TGTGCCAGCTCACCAAGGGCGGGGTTGAACACTGAAGCTTTCTTT. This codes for CASSPRAGLNTEAFF.

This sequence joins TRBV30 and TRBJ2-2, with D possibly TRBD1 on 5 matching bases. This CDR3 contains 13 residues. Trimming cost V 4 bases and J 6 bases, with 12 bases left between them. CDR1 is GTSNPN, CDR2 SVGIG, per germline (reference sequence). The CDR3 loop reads CAWTRVFAGELFF. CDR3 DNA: TGTGCCTGGACCAGGGTATTCGCCGGGGAGCTGTTTTTT.

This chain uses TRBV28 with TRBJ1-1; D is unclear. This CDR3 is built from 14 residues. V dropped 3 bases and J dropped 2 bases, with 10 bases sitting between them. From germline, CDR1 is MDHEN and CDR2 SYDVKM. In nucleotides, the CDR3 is TGTGCCAGCAGTTTGGTACGGGGTAACACTGAAGCTTTCTTT. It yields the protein CASSLVRGNTEAFF. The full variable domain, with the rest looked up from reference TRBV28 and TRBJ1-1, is DVKVTQSSRYLVKRTGEKVFLECVQDMDHENMFWYRQDPGLGLRLIYFSYDVKMKEKGDIPEGYSVSREKKERFSLILESASTNQTSMYLCASSLVRGNTEAFFGQGTRLTVV.

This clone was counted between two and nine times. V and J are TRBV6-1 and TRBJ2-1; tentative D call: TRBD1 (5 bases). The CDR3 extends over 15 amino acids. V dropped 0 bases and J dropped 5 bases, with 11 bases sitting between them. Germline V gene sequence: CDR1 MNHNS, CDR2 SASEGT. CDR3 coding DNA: TGTGCCAGCAGTGAAGCCCCGACAGCCCACAATGAGCAGTTCTTC. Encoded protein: CASSEAPTAHNEQFF.

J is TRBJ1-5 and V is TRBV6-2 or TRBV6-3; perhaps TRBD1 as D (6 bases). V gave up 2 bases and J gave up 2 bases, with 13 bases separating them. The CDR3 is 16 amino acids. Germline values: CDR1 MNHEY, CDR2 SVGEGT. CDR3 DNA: TGTGCCAGCAGTTACGGGGGGGGCCGGGGCAATCAGCCCCAGCATTTT. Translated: CASSYGGGRGNQPQHF.

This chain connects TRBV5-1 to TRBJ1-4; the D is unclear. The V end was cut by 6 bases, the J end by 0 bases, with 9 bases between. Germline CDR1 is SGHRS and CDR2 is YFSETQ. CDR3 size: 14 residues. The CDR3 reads CASTSEATNEKLFF. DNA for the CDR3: TGCGCCAGCACTTCAGAGGCAACTAATGAAAAACTGTTTTTT.